This TCR beta chain was documented in a study of T-cell memory formation after mild COVID-19. Background on the study: The two donors had largely donor-specific TCR clusters.

The germline CDR1 and CDR2 sequences are SGHTA and FQGNSA. The CDR3 length is 15 residues. The ends lost 6 bases at V and 6 bases at J; junction bases unmatched: 8. Using its own MiXCR run on the 5' RACE reads, TCRdb lists one record per CDR3 protein. This table holds about 600,000 distinct CDR3 sequences, roughly 22% found once. The specimen was PBMCs or a T cell subset sorted from them (not recorded which). The chain is built from TRBV7-2 and TRBJ2-2; 9 bases map to TRBD2. This sequence originates from an adult woman who had mild COVID-19 (a few samples of this study predate the infection). Cell type and time point are not known. The CDR3 protein is CASRQREVRSGELFF. The CDR3 DNA follows: TGTGCCAGCAGACAGCGGGAGGTTAGGTCCGGGGAGCTGTTTTTT.